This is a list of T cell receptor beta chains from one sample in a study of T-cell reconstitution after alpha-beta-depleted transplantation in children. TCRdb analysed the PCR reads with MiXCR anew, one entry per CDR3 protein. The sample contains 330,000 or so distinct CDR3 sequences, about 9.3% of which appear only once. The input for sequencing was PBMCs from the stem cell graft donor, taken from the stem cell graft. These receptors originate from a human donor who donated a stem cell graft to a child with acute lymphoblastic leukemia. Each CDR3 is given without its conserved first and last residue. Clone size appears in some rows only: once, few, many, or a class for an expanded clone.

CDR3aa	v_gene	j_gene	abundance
SAKDPGQVYNEQF	TRBV20-1	TRBJ2-1	.
ASSSRQGDQPQH	TRBV7-2	TRBJ1-5	few
ASSLTGTPTGNEQF	TRBV7-9	TRBJ2-1	few
ARQGAGQPQH	TRBV6-6	TRBJ1-5	few
ASSQDWRSNEKLF	TRBV4-3	TRBJ1-4	.
ASSDPGDTSNQPQH	TRBV2	TRBJ1-5	.
ASSTGSGSGSRPDTQY	TRBV28	TRBJ2-3	few
ASSQDLSGGRAWETQY	TRBV4-3	TRBJ2-5	many
AISEAGTGGVGDTQY	TRBV10-3	TRBJ2-3	.
ASSQGRREVGTMNTGELF	TRBV3-1	TRBJ2-2	.
ASSQEGDNSPLH	TRBV4-2	TRBJ1-6	few
ASSPASYRETQY	TRBV7-2	TRBJ2-5	few
ASSFLGQGRDGYT	TRBV28	TRBJ1-2	.
SATGASYQETQY	TRBV29-1	TRBJ2-5	many
ASSSMDGNTEAF	TRBV28	TRBJ1-1	few
ASSQGTGGYEQF	TRBV4-3	TRBJ2-1	.
ASSLSSPYEQY	TRBV27	TRBJ2-7	many
ASSFTSGSLYEQY	TRBV5-5	TRBJ2-7	few
ASSPYPQLGPDTQY	TRBV9	TRBJ2-3	many
ASSFQAAPYNEQF	TRBV3-2	TRBJ2-1	few
AWSVNDFGEQY	TRBV30	TRBJ2-7	few
ASSLSEGVSPGANVLT	TRBV5-1	TRBJ2-6	few
ASSYFRTDYGYT	TRBV6-2/TRBV6-3	TRBJ1-2	.
ASSQSSGRDTGELF	TRBV4-2	TRBJ2-2	.
ASSSGRSNYGYT	TRBV7-2	TRBJ1-2	.
ASSLAYGNTEAF	TRBV7-9	TRBJ1-1	.
ASSQGQGVEKLF	TRBV4-1	TRBJ1-4	.
ASSLRPRDEQF	TRBV5-1	TRBJ2-1	many
ASSPSGRATFLF	TRBV7-3	TRBJ2-1	many
SATGTGEETQY	TRBV20-1	TRBJ2-5	many
ASSLLQTDTQY	TRBV5-1	TRBJ2-3	.
ASSTRGFEAF	TRBV4-2	TRBJ1-1	many
VSSPSMGPTETQY	TRBV11-2	TRBJ2-5	.
ASSQAGTGGVEAF	TRBV4-1	TRBJ1-1	few
ASSYDRGSYEQY	TRBV27	TRBJ2-7	many
ASSHLPQMSSYEQY	TRBV28	TRBJ2-7	many
ASSQDEDSNNEQF	TRBV3-1	TRBJ2-1	few
ASSWTSGEGEQF	TRBV19	TRBJ2-1	few
SVERQSTDTQY	TRBV29-1	TRBJ2-3	few
ASRSGTGELF	TRBV12-3/TRBV12-4	TRBJ2-2	.
ASSPPLDWDYNEQF	TRBV18	TRBJ2-1	.
SASRLDEYGYT	TRBV20-1	TRBJ1-2	few
ASSPVDPSSEQY	TRBV5-1	TRBJ2-7	once
ASSAGTGANEQF	TRBV9	TRBJ2-1	few
ASGGLADSYNEQF	TRBV6-1	TRBJ2-1	few
ASSLTPLGEGSYEQY	TRBV5-1	TRBJ2-7	few
ASNLRGGQETQY	TRBV12-3/TRBV12-4	TRBJ2-5	few
ASSTGTGLQPQH	TRBV5-1	TRBJ1-5	.